Here is one T cell receptor beta chain with its context. Followed over time, Seattle patients had been enrolled while infection was active. These data come from a study of blood T cell repertoires in COVID-19. Study details: Sites in the United States, Italy and Spain provided acute and convalescent COVID-19 samples. PBMCs, B-cell-depleted T cells, or T cells were the source of the cDNA or gDNA that made up the material.

Sequenced by immunoSEQ multiplex PCR; TCRdb stores in-frame clones only, minus some. The table has 150,000 to 200,000 clones, around four fifths seen once. The sequenced sample consisted of peripheral blood. The sequence was collected from a woman in her 70s with COVID-19, enrolled during active disease.

In DNA, the CDR3 is TGTGCCATCAGGACGGGACAGGGGATAATCACTGAAGCTTTCTTT. This translates into CAIRTGQGIITEAFF. The rearrangement links TRBV10-3 to TRBJ1-1; 10 bases line up with TRBD1. This CDR3 is built from 15 residues. V gave up 6 bases and J gave up 4 bases; unmatched junction bases: 8. CDR1 is ENHRY, CDR2 SYGVKD, per germline.